The 14 T cell receptor beta chains presented below share a single source sample, sequenced in a study of beta chain features in type 1 diabetes. Expressed TCRB transcripts were sequenced because the entire RNA isolate underwent reverse transcription. Generated by immunoSEQ multiplex PCR, the TCRdb table keeps only in-frame clones and is missing some. The data hold about 900,000 clones, with about 17% observed a single time. Sequenced sample: naive CD4+ T cells from blood. These receptors originate from a young woman in good health.

This clone turned up a few times. This sample includes further DNA sequences coding for the same CDR3. This rearrangement joins TRBV2 to TRBJ2-7; D is undetermined. The CDR3 contains 11 residues. Trimming cost V 8 bases and J 1 base, with 6 bases left between them. Germline assignment: CDR1 SNHLY and CDR2 FYNNEI. The CDR3 sequence: CASRGSYEQYF. In DNA, the CDR3 is TGTGCCAGCCGCGGATCCTACGAGCAGTACTTC.

This chain joins TRBV7-2 and TRBJ2-3; no reliable D call. Trimming cost V 5 bases and J 0 bases, with 6 bases left between them. CDR1 is SGHTA, CDR2 FQGNSA, per germline. The CDR3 loop spans 13 amino acids. The CDR3 DNA reads TGTGCCAGCAGCACACACAGCACAGATACGCAGTATTTT. This sequence encodes CASSTHSTDTQYF.

This chain joins TRBV6-5 and TRBJ2-7, with 12 positions matching TRBD2. Trimming took 5 bases from V and 5 from J; bases not matched to a gene: 4. The germline gives CDR1 MNHEY, CDR2 SVGAGI. This CDR3 has 14 residues. DNA for the CDR3: TGTGCCAGCAGTAGGACTAGCGGGATCGACGAGCAGTACTTC. Protein sequence: CASSRTSGIDEQYF.

This clone has more than one count but fewer than ten. V and J are TRBV2 and TRBJ2-5; unclear D gene. Per germline, CDR1 SNHLY and CDR2 FYNNEI. V was cut by 7 bases and J by 5 bases, with 17 bases left in between. CDR3 length: 14 residues. In nucleotides, the CDR3 is TGTGCCAGCACTTTGATCCAAAGCAGGGAGACCCAGTACTTC. Amino acids: CASTLIQSRETQYF.

To note about this clone: At the DNA level, this CDR3 is encoded by other sequences in the same sample as well. The chain employs TRBV5-1 and TRBJ1-4, with 8 bases fitting TRBD1. The CDR3 loop spans 14 amino acids. V lost 3 bases, J lost 4 bases, and 2 bases stayed unmatched. Germline V gene sequence: CDR1 SGHRS, CDR2 YFSETQ. CDR3 coding DNA: TGCGCCAGCAGCTCAGGACAGGGTAATGAAAAACTGTTTTTT. Its protein is CASSSGQGNEKLFF.

Of note for this clone: Other DNA variants within this sample encode the same CDR3. The chain links TRBV29-1 to TRBJ2-5; D is possibly TRBD1 or TRBD2 (7 bases each). Germline V CDR1 and CDR2: SQVTM, ANQGSEA. The V end was cut by 7 bases, the J end by 3 bases, with 12 bases between. This CDR3 spans 12 amino acids. CDR3 nucleotides: TGCAGCGCCTCAGGGGGGGAAGAGACCCAGTACTTC. This codes for CSASGGEETQYF.

The chain is built from TRBV5-4 and TRBJ1-1; 10 bases are a match to TRBD1. V lost 4 bases to trimming and J lost 4 bases; unmatched junction nucleotides: 7. Germline assignment: CDR1 SGHNT and CDR2 YYREEE (reference sequence). The CDR3 contains 15 residues. The CDR3: CASSPGQGVTTEAFF. CDR3 nucleotide sequence: TGTGCCAGCAGCCCCGGACAGGGGGTGACCACTGAAGCTTTCTTT. The full variable domain, rest sourced from reference TRBV5-4 and TRBJ1-1, is ETGVTQSPTHLIKTRGQQVTLRCSSQSGHNTVSWYQQALGQGPQFIFQYYREEENGRGNFPPRFSGLQFPNYSSELNVNALELDDSALYLCASSPGQGVTTEAFFGQGTRLTVV.

The CDR3 DNA is TGTGCCAGCAGTGAATATACACGTAGCACAGATACGCAGTATTTT. Its protein is CASSEYTRSTDTQYF. J is TRBJ2-3 and V is TRBV25-1; D call uncertain. V was shortened by 0 bases and J by 0 bases, with 7 bases between the two germline ends. The CDR3 length is 15 residues. Germline V gene lookup returns CDR1 MGHDK and CDR2 SYGVNS.

The CDR3 DNA reads as TGTGCCAGCAGTTCTCAAGCAGGGGGGACGCAGACCCAGTACTTC. Its protein product is CASSSQAGGTQTQYF. The chain is built from TRBV6-5 and TRBJ2-5; D might be TRBD1 (7 bases). V gave up 4 bases and J gave up 6 bases, with 18 bases separating them. CDR3 length: 15 amino acids. Germline V lookup: CDR1 MNHEY, CDR2 SVGAGI.

J is TRBJ2-3 and V is TRBV29-1; 10 positions match TRBD2. In germline, CDR1 is SQVTM, CDR2 ANQGSEA. The junction had 5 bases not matched to a gene; V was cut back by 5 bases and J by 0 bases. The CDR3 totals 15 residues. In DNA form, the CDR3 reads TGCAGCGTTAAGGGACTAGCGTCTAGCACAGATACGCAGTATTTT. It is translated as CSVKGLASSTDTQYF.

The chain employs TRBV29-1 and TRBJ1-2, with 7 bases fitting TRBD1. Trimming took 6 bases from V and 1 from J; bases not matched to a gene: 8. Germline assignment: CDR1 SQVTM and CDR2 ANQGSEA. There are 14 residues in the CDR3. CDR3 bases: TGCAGCGTCGCACATGGGACAGTTAACTATGGCTACACCTTC. Its protein is CSVAHGTVNYGYTF.

As DNA, the CDR3 is TGTGCCAGCAGCCGCCCCCCCCGGGATACGCAGTATTTT. It is translated as CASSRPPRDTQYF. The chain uses TRBV28 and TRBJ2-3; the D is unclear. Between the trimmed V and J ends, which lost 6 bases and 6 bases, there was a span of 13 bases. The CDR3 totals 13 residues. Germline V gives CDR1 MDHEN, CDR2 SYDVKM.

V gene TRBV9 combines with J gene TRBJ2-1; D is unclear. The V gene's germline CDR1 is SGDLS and CDR2 YYNGEE. The length of the CDR3 is 13 residues. V lost 0 bases and J lost 8, with 9 bases in between. In nucleotides, the CDR3 is TGTGCCAGCAGCGTAGGCGAGGTCCATGAGCAGTTCTTC. The encoded protein is CASSVGEVHEQFF.

Only a few counts were recorded for this clone. The chain carries TRBV2 and TRBJ1-1, with D possibly TRBD1 on 5 matching bases. The CDR3 has 15 amino acids. V gave up 7 bases and J gave up 4 bases, with 19 bases separating them. Germline assignment: CDR1 SNHLY and CDR2 FYNNEI. CDR3 in amino acids: CASTPRQGRGTEAFF. The CDR3 DNA is TGTGCCAGCACCCCGAGGCAGGGCCGGGGCACTGAAGCTTTCTTT.